The entry below gives a single T cell receptor (beta chain) sequence along with its context. Its binding antigen is unknown. A much larger clone lies one base from this, so it may be a read error. This entry comes from a study of CD8 T cells in ankylosing spondylitis (dated by TCRdb to about 2017). As for the study more broadly: The study profiled T cell receptor beta repertoires in healthy donors and ankylosing spondylitis patients to find disease-linked TCR variants. Peripheral blood was sampled, and synovial fluid was additionally collected from ankylosing spondylitis patients. The whole study cohort included over a hundred healthy donors and some 27 ankylosing spondylitis patients.

General findings and caveats noted by the study authors: Some of the motif variants had been reported before in the synovial fluid and blood of reactive arthritis patients, a finding that suggests common disease-initiation mechanisms. A CD8+ phenotype was shown by the disease-linked clones, which were found at relatively low frequencies in peripheral blood. The disease-linked clones were reported to be significantly enriched in matched synovial fluid samples from ankylosing spondylitis patients. Blood from ankylosing spondylitis patients appeared to be characterized by a TCR beta motif made up of several highly homologous amino acid variants.

The CDR3 numbers 16 residues from cysteine through phenylalanine. Only CDR3 DNA remains: 48 bases, in frame from the first base. The germline ends are 15 bases apart after V is trimmed by 1 base and J by 4 bases. According to the germline V gene, CDR1 reads SGHDT and CDR2 reads YYEEEE. TCRdb shows the sequencer as Illumina HiSeq 2500. Quantitative 5'-RACE with molecular barcodes was used to prepare TCR beta libraries. On the study's bioinformatics: To identify disease-linked TCR variants, a new computational method was used, one built on a probabilistic model of VDJ rearrangement. The public reads were quality trimmed at Q25 with fastp and then assembled into clones with MiXCR by TCRdb, keeping productive beta chains. Each entry merges the rows of one CDR3 protein and shows their most common DNA and genes. These V and J calls rely on TCRdb rather than the paper's analysis. A total of about 240,000 distinct CDR3 sequences appear in this sample, around 10% of them only once. 6% to 7.5% of the sample belongs to the ten largest clones.

The chain employs TRBV5-6 and TRBJ2-1; the D gene is tentatively TRBD1 or TRBD2, each matching 5 bases. This TCR was sampled from a male donor with ankylosing spondylitis or in good health (not recorded which). Sequencing was performed on blood, either unsorted or a sorted T cell fraction (not recorded which). The DNA reads as follows: TGTGCCAGCAGCTTGTGGGGACCAGCGGAATACAATGAGCAGTTCTTC. Its translation reads: CASSLWGPAEYNEQFF.